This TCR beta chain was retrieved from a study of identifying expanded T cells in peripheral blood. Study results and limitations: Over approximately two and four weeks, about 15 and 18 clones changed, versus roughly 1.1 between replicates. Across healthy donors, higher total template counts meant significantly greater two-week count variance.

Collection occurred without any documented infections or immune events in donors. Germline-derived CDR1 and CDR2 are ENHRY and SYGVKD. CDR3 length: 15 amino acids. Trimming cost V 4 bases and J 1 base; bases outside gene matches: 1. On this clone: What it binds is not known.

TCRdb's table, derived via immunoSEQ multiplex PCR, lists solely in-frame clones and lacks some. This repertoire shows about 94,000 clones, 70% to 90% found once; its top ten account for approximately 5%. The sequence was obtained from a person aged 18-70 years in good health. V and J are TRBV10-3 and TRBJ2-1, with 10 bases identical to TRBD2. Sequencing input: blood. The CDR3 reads CAISGTSGSYNEQFF. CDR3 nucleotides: TGTGCCATCAGTGGGACTAGCGGTTCCTACAATGAGCAGTTCTTC.